This T cell receptor beta chain came from a study of T cell changes during pregnancy in multiple sclerosis (dated by TCRdb to between 2019 and 2020). Regarding the study in general: The study looked at changes in the T cell repertoire across pregnancy in women with multiple sclerosis.

CDR1 and CDR2 are drawn from the germline V gene (reference sequence): WNHNN, SYGVQD. Trimming removed 2 bases from V and 3 bases from J, leaving 8 bases between the germline ends. There are 13 amino acids in the CDR3, from cysteine to phenylalanine inclusive. The only DNA kept is the CDR3, 39 bases in frame from the first base. Concerning this clone itself: The antigen it recognizes is unknown. The input lacks base qualities; no much larger clone sits a single base away.

The library was built by means of the immunoSEQ multiplex PCR assay. Entries here come from immuneACCESS through TCRdb and include only in-frame sequences with V and J called. Some clones fail to appear in such tables; in the studies checked, an unresolved V gene covers under half of the shortfall, and the cause of the remainder is unknown. Counted in this sample were fewer than 85,000 clones; 90% to 95% of them appeared once. The ten largest make up more than 2.5% of the sample. The input for sequencing was peripheral blood, taken in the second trimester of pregnancy. The chain employs TRBV10-1 and TRBJ2-7, with no confident D gene call. This clonotype was obtained from a female donor with multiple sclerosis, enrolled in a pregnancy study. The DNA reads TGCGCCAGCAGTGAGAAGACTTGCTACGAGCAGTACTTC. The encoded protein is CASSEKTCYEQYF.